Sequencing of this TCR beta chain was carried out in a study of OX40 agonist ivuxolimab in advanced cancers. The study sampled blood at baseline, cycle 4 day 1, and cycle 7 day 1. Measured with immunoSEQ multiplex PCR; TCRdb has only the in-frame clones, and not every one. The repertoire holds 15,000 to 20,000 clones, about four fifths seen once, with around an eighth in the top ten. Regarding this clone: Its matching antigen is unknown.

General observations from the study: In the 0.1-3.0 mg/kg groups, partial responders showed among the lowest expansion.

CDR3 length: 15 amino acids. V was clipped by 4 bases and J by 1 base, with 12 bases between them. Germline V gene sequence: CDR1 SEHNR, CDR2 FQNEAQ (reference sequence). This specimen consisted of CD4+ or CD8+ T cells sorted from blood, obtained in a trial of the OX40 agonist ivuxolimab. The V and J genes are TRBV7-9 and TRBJ2-3; D might be TRBD2 (5 bases). This sequence originates from an adult with an advanced solid tumor such as melanoma, head and neck, liver or kidney cancer. DNA for the CDR3: TGTGCCAGCAGCTGGGTGGAGAGGGGCACAGATACGCAGTATTTT. It encodes CASSWVERGTDTQYF.